Listed below are T cell receptor beta chains from one sample, sequenced in a study of blood T cell repertoires in COVID-19. Data came from immunoSEQ multiplex PCR; TCRdb stores just in-frame clones and leaves some out. Here the sample spans 180,000 or so clones, about nine tenths being singletons. The sample consisted of PBMCs or T cells enriched from blood (not recorded which). Receptors originate from a woman under 30 who had recovered from COVID-19. CDR3s leave out the opening cysteine and the closing phenylalanine or tryptophan. Fields, in order: V gene, CDR3 protein.

TRBV2 | ATGLAGIDTQY
TRBV18 | ASSPQMAGANTGELF
TRBV6-1 | ASSVNPRLAGSYNEQF
TRBV29-1 | SVDGGPNTGELF
TRBV7-9 | ASSLSDSSYNEQF
TRBV6-1 | ASSEGPPYEQY
TRBV27 | ASRERPGTRNGELF
TRBV7-2 | ASSLQGTGELF
TRBV12-3/TRBV12-4 | ASSLTRVDEQY
TRBV24-1 | ATSDTGTGGGDTQY
TRBV3-1/TRBV3-2 | ASRDGGDSPLH
TRBV4-1 | ASSLPGQLDGYT
TRBV6-4 | ASSETTGGYDTIY
TRBV6-6 | ASSYSDRPSNQPQH
TRBV18 | ASSPPGQGVRSTEAF
TRBV11-2 | ASSFRGTPEY
TRBV27 | ASSYSQGRTEAF
TRBV28 | ASRFAPGQAYNEQF
TRBV19 | ASSLPNRVGGYT
TRBV2 | ASYTSGYNEQF
TRBV3-1/TRBV3-2 | ASSQTSGANTGELF
TRBV15 | ATSRGPGTGSDGYT
TRBV28 | ASRPGARETQY
TRBV6-5 | ASGTRPGGMDEQF
TRBV28 | ASRRGGLASDNEQF
TRBV6-2/TRBV6-3 | ASSQTAIAGWSYEQY
TRBV6-5 | ASSYRDRGNTEAF
TRBV2 | AWGGLGQGKSDLGWDTQY
TRBV9 | ASSARTSPVWRELF
TRBV28 | ASSPGTGNDEQY
TRBV18 | ASSQQGEANSPLH
TRBV5-5 | ASSRDNLYEQY
TRBV5-6 | ASSLLAGGSYEQY
TRBV4-1 | ASSQATGVQETQY
TRBV28 | ASRYSHTGLAYGEQF
TRBV11-2 | ASSPEPGTGSYNEQF
TRBV19 | ASRDRGGSPLH
TRBV5-1 | ASSTWTGANTGELF
TRBV5-4 | ASSDEAGGRYEQY
TRBV27 | ASNSGGSVGKAF
TRBV28 | ASSYSRRQRSYNEQF